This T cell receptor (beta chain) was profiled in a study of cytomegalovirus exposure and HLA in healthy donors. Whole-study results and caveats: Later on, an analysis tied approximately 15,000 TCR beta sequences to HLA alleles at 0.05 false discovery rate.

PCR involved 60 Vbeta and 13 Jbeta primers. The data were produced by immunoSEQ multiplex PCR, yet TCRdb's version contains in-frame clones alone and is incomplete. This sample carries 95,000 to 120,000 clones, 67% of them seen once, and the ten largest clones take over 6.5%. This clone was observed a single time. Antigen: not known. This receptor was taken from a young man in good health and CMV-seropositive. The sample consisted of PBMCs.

The CDR3 nucleotides are TGTGCCAGCAGCGGGCCGGGACAGGGCGGATCACCCCTCCACTTT. Translated: CASSGPGQGGSPLHF. V gene TRBV9 combines with J gene TRBJ1-6; 9 bases align to TRBD1. Germline V CDR1 and CDR2: SGDLS, YYNGEE. The CDR3 is 15 residues long. The ends lost 3 bases at V and 10 bases at J; junction bases unmatched: 8. Using reference TRBV9 and TRBJ1-6 for the parts outside the CDR3, the full variable domain is DSGVTQTPKHLITATGQRVTLRCSPRSGDLSVYWYQQSLDQGLQFLIQYYNGEERAKGNILERFSAQQFPDLHSELNLSSLELGDSALYFCASSGPGQGGSPLHFGNGTRLTVT.